This TCR beta chain was documented in a study of blood T cell repertoires in COVID-19. For the study at large: Researchers got acute and convalescent COVID-19 samples from the United States, Italy and Spain. Nucleic acid was either cDNA or gDNA, and it came from T cells, B-cell-depleted T cells, or PBMCs.

In the authors' workflow: Reference gene primer amplification yielded estimated nucleated cell counts. Using immunoSEQ multiplex PCR, the repertoire was profiled, and TCRdb retains in-frame clones only, with some absent. V and J calls plus clone size are reproduced from that table; the DNA served to infer D and trimming. The sample lists 260,000 or so clones; about 85% were seen once. V was pared by 1 base and J by 0 bases, with 14 bases between. The length of the CDR3 is 16 residues. This clone was counted at least ten times. V is TRBV5-3 and J is TRBJ2-7; D perhaps matches TRBD1 (6 bases). TRBV5-3 is labeled an ORF, and its function is uncertain. The sequenced material came from PBMCs or T cells enriched from blood (not recorded which). This clonotype originated in a woman aged 50 to 65 who had recovered from COVID-19. CDR3 loop: CARSLTGPGCSYEQYF. The CDR3 DNA sequence: TGTGCCAGAAGCTTGACAGGGCCTGGCTGCTCCTACGAGCAGTACTTC.